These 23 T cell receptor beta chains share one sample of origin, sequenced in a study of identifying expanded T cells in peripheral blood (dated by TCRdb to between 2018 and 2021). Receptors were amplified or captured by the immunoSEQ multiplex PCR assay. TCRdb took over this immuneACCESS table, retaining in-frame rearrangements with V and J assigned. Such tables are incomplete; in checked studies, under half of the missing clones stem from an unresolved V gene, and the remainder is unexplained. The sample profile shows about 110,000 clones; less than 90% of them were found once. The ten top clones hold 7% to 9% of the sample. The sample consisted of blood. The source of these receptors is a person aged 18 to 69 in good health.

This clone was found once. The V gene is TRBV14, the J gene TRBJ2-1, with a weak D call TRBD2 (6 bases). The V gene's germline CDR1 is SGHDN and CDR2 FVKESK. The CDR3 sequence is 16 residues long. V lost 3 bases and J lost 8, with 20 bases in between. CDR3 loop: CASSQGGAGGIDEQFF. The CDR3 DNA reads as TGTGCCAGCAGCCAGGGAGGAGCGGGCGGTATAGATGAGCAGTTCTTC. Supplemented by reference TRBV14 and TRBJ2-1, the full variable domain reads EAGVTQFPSHSVIEKGQTVTLRCDPISGHDNLYWYRRVMGKEIKFLLHFVKESKQDESGMPNNRFLAERTGGTYSTLKVQPAELEDSGVYFCASSQGGAGGIDEQFFGPGTRLTVL.

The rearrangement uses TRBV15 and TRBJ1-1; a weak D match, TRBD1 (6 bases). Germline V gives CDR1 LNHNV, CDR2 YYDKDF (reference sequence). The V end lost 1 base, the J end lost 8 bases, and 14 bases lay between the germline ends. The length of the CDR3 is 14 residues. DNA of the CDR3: TGTGCCACCAGCAGAGCCGGGGGCTTGAGGGAAGCTTTCTTT. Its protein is CATSRAGGLREAFF.

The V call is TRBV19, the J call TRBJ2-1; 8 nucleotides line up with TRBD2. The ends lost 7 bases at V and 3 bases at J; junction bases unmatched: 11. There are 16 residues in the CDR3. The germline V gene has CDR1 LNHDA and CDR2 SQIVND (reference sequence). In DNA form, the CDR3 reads TGTGCCAGTACCCACGGGACTAGTTCCATCTACAATGAGCAGTTCTTC. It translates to CASTHGTSSIYNEQFF.

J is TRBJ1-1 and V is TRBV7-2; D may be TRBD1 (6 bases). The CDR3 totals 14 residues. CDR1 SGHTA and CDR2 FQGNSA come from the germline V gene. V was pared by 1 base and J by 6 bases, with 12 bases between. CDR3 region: CASSLGGRVAEAFF. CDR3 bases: TGTGCCAGCAGCTTAGGGGGGCGAGTGGCTGAAGCTTTCTTT.

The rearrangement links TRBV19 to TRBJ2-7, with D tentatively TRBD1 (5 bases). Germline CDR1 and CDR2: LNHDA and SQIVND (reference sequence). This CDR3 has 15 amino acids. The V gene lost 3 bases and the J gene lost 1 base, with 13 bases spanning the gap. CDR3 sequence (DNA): TGTGCCAGTAGTATGGGCAGGGAAGGATCCTACGAGCAGTACTTC. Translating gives CASSMGREGSYEQYF.

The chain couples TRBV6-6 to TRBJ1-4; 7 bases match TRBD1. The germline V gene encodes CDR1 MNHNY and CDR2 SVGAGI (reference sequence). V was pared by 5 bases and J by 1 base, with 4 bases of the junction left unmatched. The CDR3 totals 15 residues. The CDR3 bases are TGTGCCAGCAGTAGAGCAGGGGGAACTAATGAAAAACTGTTTTTT. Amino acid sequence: CASSRAGGTNEKLFF.

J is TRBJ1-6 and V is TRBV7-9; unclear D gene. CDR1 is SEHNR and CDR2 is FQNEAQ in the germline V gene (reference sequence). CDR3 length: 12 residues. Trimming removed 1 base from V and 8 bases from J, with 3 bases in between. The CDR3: CASSLGDSPLHF. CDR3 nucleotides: TGTGCCAGCAGCTTAGGGGATTCACCCCTCCACTTT.

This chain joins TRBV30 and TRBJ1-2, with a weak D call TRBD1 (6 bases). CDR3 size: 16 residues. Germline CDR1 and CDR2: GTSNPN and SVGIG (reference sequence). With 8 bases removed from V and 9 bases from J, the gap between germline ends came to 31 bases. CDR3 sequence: CARYSQGQAGEYSYTF. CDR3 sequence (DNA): TGTGCCAGATATTCCCAGGGTCAAGCAGGGGAGTATAGCTACACCTTC. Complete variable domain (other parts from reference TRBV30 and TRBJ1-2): SQTIHQWPATLVQPVGSPLSLECTVEGTSNPNLYWYRQAAGRGLQLLFYSVGIGQISSEVPQNLSASRPQDRQFILSSKKLLLSDSGFYLCARYSQGQAGEYSYTFGSGTRLTVV.

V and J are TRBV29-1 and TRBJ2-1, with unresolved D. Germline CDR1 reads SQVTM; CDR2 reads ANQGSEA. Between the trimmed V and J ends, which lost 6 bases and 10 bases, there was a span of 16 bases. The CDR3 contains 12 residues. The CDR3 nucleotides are TGCAGCGTCTATCACACCCGTGGGGAGCAGTTCTTC. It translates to CSVYHTRGEQFF.

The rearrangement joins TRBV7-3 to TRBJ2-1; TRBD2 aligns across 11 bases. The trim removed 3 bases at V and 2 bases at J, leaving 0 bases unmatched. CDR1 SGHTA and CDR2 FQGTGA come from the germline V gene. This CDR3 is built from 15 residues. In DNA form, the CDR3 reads TGTGCCAGCAGCTTTAGCGGGAGGGCCTACAATGAGCAGTTCTTC. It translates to CASSFSGRAYNEQFF.

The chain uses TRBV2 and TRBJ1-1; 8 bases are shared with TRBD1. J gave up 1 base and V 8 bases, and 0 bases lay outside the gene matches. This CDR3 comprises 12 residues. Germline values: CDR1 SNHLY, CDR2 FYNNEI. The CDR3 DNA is TGTGCCAGCGGGACAGGGAACACTGAAGCTTTCTTT. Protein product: CASGTGNTEAFF.

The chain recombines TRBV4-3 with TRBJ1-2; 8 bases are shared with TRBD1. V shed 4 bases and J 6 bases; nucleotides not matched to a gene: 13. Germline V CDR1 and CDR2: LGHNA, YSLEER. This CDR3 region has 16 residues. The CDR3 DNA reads TGCGCCAGCAGCCCACGACAAGTATCAGGGGGCCATGGCTACACCTTC. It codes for CASSPRQVSGGHGYTF.

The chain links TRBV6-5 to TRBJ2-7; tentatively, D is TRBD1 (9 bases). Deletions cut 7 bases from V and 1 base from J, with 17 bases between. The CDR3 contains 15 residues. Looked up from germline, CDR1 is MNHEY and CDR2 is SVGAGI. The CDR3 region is CASTRGGQGSYEQYF. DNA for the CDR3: TGTGCCAGCACCCGGGGGGGACAGGGTTCCTACGAGCAGTACTTC.

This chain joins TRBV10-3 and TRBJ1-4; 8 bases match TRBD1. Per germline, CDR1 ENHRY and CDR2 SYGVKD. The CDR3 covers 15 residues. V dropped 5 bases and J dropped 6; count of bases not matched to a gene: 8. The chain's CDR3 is CAISNDRGGYEKLFF. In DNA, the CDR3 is TGTGCCATCAGTAACGACAGGGGAGGGTATGAAAAACTGTTTTTT.

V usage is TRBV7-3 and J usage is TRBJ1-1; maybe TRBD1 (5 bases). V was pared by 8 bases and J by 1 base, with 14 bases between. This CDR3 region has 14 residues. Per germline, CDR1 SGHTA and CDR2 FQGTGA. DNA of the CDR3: TGTGCCAGCGCCTTAGGGGTAGGGAACACTGAAGCTTTCTTT. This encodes CASALGVGNTEAFF.

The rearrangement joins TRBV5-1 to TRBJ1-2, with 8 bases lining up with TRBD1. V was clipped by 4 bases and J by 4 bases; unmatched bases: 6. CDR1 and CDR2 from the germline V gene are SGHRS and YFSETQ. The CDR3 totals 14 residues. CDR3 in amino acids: CASSDRGGGYGYTF. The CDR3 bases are TGCGCCAGCAGCGACAGGGGTGGGGGCTATGGCTACACCTTC. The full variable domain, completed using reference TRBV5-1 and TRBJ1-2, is KAGVTQTPRYLIKTRGQQVTLSCSPISGHRSVSWYQQTPGQGLQFLFEYFSETQRNKGNFPGRFSGRQFSNSRSEMNVSTLELGDSALYLCASSDRGGGYGYTFGSGTRLTVV.

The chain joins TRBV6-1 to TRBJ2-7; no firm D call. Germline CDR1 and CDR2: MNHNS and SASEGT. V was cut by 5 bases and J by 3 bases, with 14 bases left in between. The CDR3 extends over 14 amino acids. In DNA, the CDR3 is TGTGCCAGCAGTTTTACCCCTTTCATCTACGAGCAGTACTTC. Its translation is CASSFTPFIYEQYF.

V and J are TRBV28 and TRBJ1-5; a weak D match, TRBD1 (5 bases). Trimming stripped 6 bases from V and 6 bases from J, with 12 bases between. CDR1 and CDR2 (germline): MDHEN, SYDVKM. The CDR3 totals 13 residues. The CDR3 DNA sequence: TGTGCCAGCAGAGACGTTAGGGGTCAGCCCCAGCATTTT. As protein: CASRDVRGQPQHF.

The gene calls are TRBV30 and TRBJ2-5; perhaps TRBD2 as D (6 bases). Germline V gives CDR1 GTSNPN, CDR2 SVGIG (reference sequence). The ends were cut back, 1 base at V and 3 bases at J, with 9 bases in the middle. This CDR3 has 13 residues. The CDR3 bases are TGTGCCTGGAGTGACGGCGGGAAAGAGACCCAGTACTTC. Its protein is CAWSDGGKETQYF.

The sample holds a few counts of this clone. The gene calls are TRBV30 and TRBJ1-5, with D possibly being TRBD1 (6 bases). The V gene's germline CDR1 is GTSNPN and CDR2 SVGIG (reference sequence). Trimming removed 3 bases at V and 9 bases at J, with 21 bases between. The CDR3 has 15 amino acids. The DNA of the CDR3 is TGTGCCTGGAGGCCGCCGACAGGAGGGACTCGGCCCCAGCATTTT. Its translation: CAWRPPTGGTRPQHF.

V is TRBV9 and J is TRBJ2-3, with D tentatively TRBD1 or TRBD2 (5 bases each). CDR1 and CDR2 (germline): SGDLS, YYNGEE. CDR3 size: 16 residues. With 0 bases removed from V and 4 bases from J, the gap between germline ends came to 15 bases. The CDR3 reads CASSVAWGTGADTQYF. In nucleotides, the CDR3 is TGTGCCAGCAGCGTAGCTTGGGGGACGGGCGCAGATACGCAGTATTTT. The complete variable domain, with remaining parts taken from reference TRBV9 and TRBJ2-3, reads DSGVTQTPKHLITATGQRVTLRCSPRSGDLSVYWYQQSLDQGLQFLIQYYNGEERAKGNILERFSAQQFPDLHSELNLSSLELGDSALYFCASSVAWGTGADTQYFGPGTRLTVL.

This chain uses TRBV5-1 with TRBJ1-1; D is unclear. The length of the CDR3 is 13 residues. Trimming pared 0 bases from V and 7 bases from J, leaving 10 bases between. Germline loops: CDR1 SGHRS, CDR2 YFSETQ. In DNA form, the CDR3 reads TGCGCCAGCAGCTTGGGGAGGTTCGGTGAAGCTTTCTTT. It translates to CASSLGRFGEAFF. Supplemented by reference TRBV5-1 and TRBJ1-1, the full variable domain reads KAGVTQTPRYLIKTRGQQVTLSCSPISGHRSVSWYQQTPGQGLQFLFEYFSETQRNKGNFPGRFSGRQFSNSRSEMNVSTLELGDSALYLCASSLGRFGEAFFGQGTRLTVV.

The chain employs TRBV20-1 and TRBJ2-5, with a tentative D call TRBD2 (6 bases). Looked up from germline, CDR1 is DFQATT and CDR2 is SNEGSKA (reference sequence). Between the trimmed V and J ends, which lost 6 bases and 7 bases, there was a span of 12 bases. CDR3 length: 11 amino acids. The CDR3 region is CSAPRGGTQYF. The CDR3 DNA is TGCAGTGCCCCCCGGGGAGGGACCCAGTACTTC.